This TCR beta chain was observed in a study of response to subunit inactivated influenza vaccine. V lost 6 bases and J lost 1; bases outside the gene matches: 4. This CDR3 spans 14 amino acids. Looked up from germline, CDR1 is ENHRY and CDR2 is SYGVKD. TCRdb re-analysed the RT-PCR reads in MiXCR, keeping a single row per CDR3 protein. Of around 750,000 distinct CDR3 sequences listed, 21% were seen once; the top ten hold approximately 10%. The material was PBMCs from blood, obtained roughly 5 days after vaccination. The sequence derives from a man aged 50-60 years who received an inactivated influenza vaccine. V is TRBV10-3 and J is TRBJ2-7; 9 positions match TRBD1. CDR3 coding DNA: TGTGCCATCAGCCGGGACAGGGTGTCCTACGAGCAGTACTTC. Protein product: CAISRDRVSYEQYF.